This TCR beta chain is drawn from a study of beta chain features in type 1 diabetes. Study results and limitations: Any HLA type influence on TCRB rearrangement was left unresolved here. Sampled from patients, naive, central memory and Treg TCRB repertoires appeared more similar than those sampled from healthy donors. TCRB CDR3 length was moderately but significantly reduced in all four CD4+ subsets of Type 1 diabetes patients.

Expressed TCRB transcripts were sequenced because the entire RNA isolate underwent reverse transcription. The assay was immunoSEQ multiplex PCR, and TCRdb's table has in-frame clones only and misses some. The sample includes about 180,000 clones, 10% to 15% of them seen just once. There are a few counts of this clone. The antigen remains unidentified. The collection from each donor was one heparinised blood draw averaging about 116 mL. V gave up 2 bases and J gave up 2 bases, with 10 bases separating them. This CDR3 spans 14 amino acids. Germline CDR1 SGHKS, CDR2 YYEKEE (reference sequence). Sequenced: central memory CD4+ T cells from blood. The genes are TRBV5-5 and TRBJ1-2; D might be TRBD1 (5 bases). This TCR derives from a woman younger than 30 in good health. This chain's CDR3 is CASSFQGSNYGYTF. As DNA, the CDR3 is TGTGCCAGCAGCTTTCAGGGAAGCAACTATGGCTACACCTTC.